Listed below are T cell receptor beta chains from one sample, sequenced in a study of shared clonotypes between healthy human individuals. TCRdb's table, derived via immunoSEQ multiplex PCR, lists solely in-frame clones and lacks some. The sample has some 2,000,000 clones; about 95% are singletons. What was sequenced was naive CD8+ T cells sorted from blood. These receptors all come from a man aged 18 to 29 in good health. CDR3s include the opening cysteine and the closing phenylalanine or tryptophan. A D gene is named only where the DNA matches it firmly. Not all rows give a size; the values are once, few, many and, for expanded clones, a class.

CDR3nt | CDR3aa | j_gene | abundance | d_gene | v_gene | len
TGTGCCAGCAGTTATAGTGGCTACAATGAGCAGTTCTTC | CASSYSGYNEQFF | TRBJ2-1 | - | - | TRBV6-5 | 13
TGCGCCAGCAGCCAAGGACTAGCGGAGTGGGGCACAGATACGCAGTATTTT | CASSQGLAEWGTDTQYF | TRBJ2-3 | once | TRBD2 | TRBV4-3 | 17
TGTGCCTGGAGTAGGGTTAGCGGGGTCAATGAGCAGTTCTTC | CAWSRVSGVNEQFF | TRBJ2-1 | - | TRBD2 | TRBV30 | 14
TGTGCCAGCAGCCATCCGGGACAGGGGTCCTACGAGCAGTACTTC | CASSHPGQGSYEQYF | TRBJ2-7 | few | TRBD1 | TRBV5-6 | 15
TGTGCCAGCAGCGCTACAGGGCACACTGAAGCTTTCTTT | CASSATGHTEAFF | TRBJ1-1 | - | - | TRBV4-2 | 13
TGTGCCAGTAGTAGCCGACTAGCGGGAGCGGGCGAGCAGTACTTC | CASSSRLAGAGEQYF | TRBJ2-7 | - | TRBD2 | TRBV19 | 15
TGTGCCAGCAGACTAGCGGGAGGGCCTGAGACCCAGTACTTC | CASRLAGGPETQYF | TRBJ2-5 | - | TRBD2 | TRBV27 | 14
TGTGCCAGCAATGACGTCCTCACGGGTTCACCCCTCCACTTT | CASNDVLTGSPLHF | TRBJ1-6 | - | - | TRBV6-5 | 14
TGTGCCTGGAAACTACAGGGGGGTAACTATGGCTACACCTTC | CAWKLQGGNYGYTF | TRBJ1-2 | - | TRBD1 | TRBV30 | 14
TGTGCCAGTAGTCCCCTCTCCGGGACATCGAACACCGGGGAGCTGTTTTTT | CASSPLSGTSNTGELFF | TRBJ2-2 | - | - | TRBV19 | 17
TGTGCCAGCAGCCCAGGGACTAGCGGGAGGGTGGCCAATGAGCAGTTCTTC | CASSPGTSGRVANEQFF | TRBJ2-1 | - | TRBD2 | TRBV11-2 | 17
TGTGCCAGCAGCTTGGAGGGTTCCGGGGTGGAAAAACTGTTTTTT | CASSLEGSGVEKLFF | TRBJ1-4 | - | - | TRBV5-8 | 15
TGTGCCAGCAGCTCCTATATAGGGGGCGTACATGAAAAACTGTTTTTT | CASSSYIGGVHEKLFF | TRBJ1-4 | - | TRBD1 | TRBV7-9 | 16
TGCGCCAGCAGCTTGGCACAAGAATCCGCCACAGCAGTCTATGGCTACACCTTC | CASSLAQESATAVYGYTF | TRBJ1-2 | - | - | TRBV5-1 | 18
TGTGCCAGCAGTTTCGCAGGGGGAACCGGGGAGCTGTTTTTT | CASSFAGGTGELFF | TRBJ2-2 | - | TRBD1 | TRBV28 | 14
TGTGCCAGCACCGCCGGGACAGGGGTCTCCTACGAGCAGTACTTC | CASTAGTGVSYEQYF | TRBJ2-7 | - | TRBD1 | TRBV28 | 15
TGTGCCAGCAATTGGGACAGGGGAAACGAGCAGTACTTC | CASNWDRGNEQYF | TRBJ2-7 | - | TRBD1 | TRBV6-1 | 13
TGTGCCAGCAGCTTAGAGTTCGGACAGGGGAACGAAAAACTGTTTTTT | CASSLEFGQGNEKLFF | TRBJ1-4 | - | TRBD1 | TRBV7-8 | 16
TGTGCCAGCTCACCAGGGACGGGGAGAGAGACCCAGTACTTC | CASSPGTGRETQYF | TRBJ2-5 | - | - | TRBV18 | 14
TGCGCCAGCAGCCTGAGACAGGACTCATACGAGCAGTACTTC | CASSLRQDSYEQYF | TRBJ2-7 | - | - | TRBV4-1 | 14
TGTGCCAGCAGCTTAGGACAGGGCTTCACCGGGGAGCTGTTTTTT | CASSLGQGFTGELFF | TRBJ2-2 | - | TRBD1 | TRBV5-8 | 15
TGTGCCAGCAGCGCGAGACGAGCAAGGGGCTCCTATAATTCACCCCTCCACTTT | CASSARRARGSYNSPLHF | TRBJ1-6 | - | - | TRBV21-1 | 18
TGTGCCAGCAGCCTTCCGGGCGGCCAGTCCATCTCCTACGAGCAGTACTTC | CASSLPGGQSISYEQYF | TRBJ2-7 | - | - | TRBV11-2 | 17
TGCGCCAGCAGTGAATTCAGGAACACCGGGGAGCTGTTTTTT | CASSEFRNTGELFF | TRBJ2-2 | - | - | TRBV10-2 | 14
TGTGCCAGCAGCTTGGTTACGGGGGTGCAGGATACGCAGTATTTT | CASSLVTGVQDTQYF | TRBJ2-3 | - | - | TRBV5-6 | 15
TGCGCCAGCAGTGTTTCCTACGAGCAGTACTTC | CASSVSYEQYF | TRBJ2-7 | - | - | TRBV10-2 | 11
TGCGCCAGCAGCTTGGCCGGGGGTTTGGACGGAACAGATACGCAGTATTTT | CASSLAGGLDGTDTQYF | TRBJ2-3 | - | - | TRBV5-1 | 17
TGTGCCAGCAGCAAGCGGGGGGGAAATAACAATGAGCAGTTCTTC | CASSKRGGNNNEQFF | TRBJ2-1 | - | TRBD2 | TRBV11-2 | 15
TGTGCCAGCAGTTTGGGGGGGGTTAGCAATCAGCCCCAGCATTTT | CASSLGGVSNQPQHF | TRBJ1-5 | - | - | TRBV27 | 15
TGTGCCAGCAGCTTAAGGCAGAGATTTAGGGCCTACGAGCAGTACTTC | CASSLRQRFRAYEQYF | TRBJ2-7 | - | - | TRBV11-2 | 16
TGTGCCAGCAGTTGGGACAGGACGGCCGGGGAGCTGTTTTTT | CASSWDRTAGELFF | TRBJ2-2 | - | TRBD1 | TRBV27 | 14
TGTGCCAGCAGCCCGCCGCTTGCTTGGTTTGTCGATGAGCAGTTCTTC | CASSPPLAWFVDEQFF | TRBJ2-1 | - | - | TRBV7-2 | 16
TGCGCCAGCAGCCAAGATGTACAGGGGGGGTACGAGCAGTACTTC | CASSQDVQGGYEQYF | TRBJ2-7 | - | - | TRBV4-3 | 15
TGTGCCTGGAGTAATAGGACAGGGGCATATCAGCCCCAGCATTTT | CAWSNRTGAYQPQHF | TRBJ1-5 | - | TRBD1 | TRBV30 | 15
TGTGCCAGCAGTGACGGTTTGCGAGCGGATACGCAGTATTTT | CASSDGLRADTQYF | TRBJ2-3 | - | - | TRBV2 | 14
TGTGCCAGTAAAAATGGACTAGCGGAGGGGGAGACCCAGTACTTC | CASKNGLAEGETQYF | TRBJ2-5 | - | TRBD2 | TRBV19 | 15
TGTGCCAGCAGCTTTGGACAGAACAATGAGCAGTTCTTC | CASSFGQNNEQFF | TRBJ2-1 | - | - | TRBV7-9 | 13
TGTGCCAGTAGTATGATGCCCGAGGGTGGAGTCTATGGCTACACCTTC | CASSMMPEGGVYGYTF | TRBJ1-2 | - | - | TRBV19 | 16
TGTGCCAGCAGCTTGGACGGTTCCCGCTACGAGCAGTACTTC | CASSLDGSRYEQYF | TRBJ2-7 | - | - | TRBV7-9 | 14
TGTGCCAGCAGCTTAGGTACCCGAGAGACCCAGTACTTC | CASSLGTRETQYF | TRBJ2-5 | - | - | TRBV7-6 | 13
TGTGCCAGCAGCTTAGCGCTAGCGGGGGGCACCGGGGAGCTGTTTTTT | CASSLALAGGTGELFF | TRBJ2-2 | - | TRBD2 | TRBV7-8 | 16
TGTGCCAGCCTGGGGGGAGAAGAGACCCAGTACTTC | CASLGGEETQYF | TRBJ2-5 | - | - | TRBV2 | 12
TGTGCCAGCTCACCACCCCATGAGTCAGTCACAGATACGCAGTATTTT | CASSPPHESVTDTQYF | TRBJ2-3 | - | - | TRBV18 | 16